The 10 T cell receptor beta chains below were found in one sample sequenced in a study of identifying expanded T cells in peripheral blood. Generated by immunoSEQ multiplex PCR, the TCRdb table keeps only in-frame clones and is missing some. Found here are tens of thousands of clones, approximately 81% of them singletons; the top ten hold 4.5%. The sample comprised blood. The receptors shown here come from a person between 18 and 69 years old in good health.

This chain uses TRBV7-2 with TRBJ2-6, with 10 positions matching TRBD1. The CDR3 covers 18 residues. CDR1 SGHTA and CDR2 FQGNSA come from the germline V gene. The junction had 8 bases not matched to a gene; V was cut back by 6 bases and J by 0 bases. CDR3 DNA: TGTGCCAGCAGGGCGGGACAGGGGCTAAGCTCTGGGGCCAACGTCCTGACTTTC. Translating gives CASRAGQGLSSGANVLTF.

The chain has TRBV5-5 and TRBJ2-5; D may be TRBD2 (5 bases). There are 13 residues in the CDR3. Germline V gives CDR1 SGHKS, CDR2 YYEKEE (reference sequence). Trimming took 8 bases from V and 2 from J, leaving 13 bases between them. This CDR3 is CASRGSHQETQYF. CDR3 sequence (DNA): TGTGCCAGTAGAGGGAGCCATCAAGAGACCCAGTACTTC.

CDR3 residues: CASSHPRGPYEQYF. CDR3 nucleotide sequence: TGTGCCAGCAGCCACCCCCGGGGTCCCTACGAGCAGTACTTC. This chain uses TRBV7-9 with TRBJ2-7, with D tentatively TRBD2 (5 bases). CDR1 is SEHNR and CDR2 is FQNEAQ in the germline V gene (reference sequence). The germline V and J ends were trimmed by 5 bases and 2 bases, with 13 bases remaining between them. The CDR3 is made up of 14 amino acids.

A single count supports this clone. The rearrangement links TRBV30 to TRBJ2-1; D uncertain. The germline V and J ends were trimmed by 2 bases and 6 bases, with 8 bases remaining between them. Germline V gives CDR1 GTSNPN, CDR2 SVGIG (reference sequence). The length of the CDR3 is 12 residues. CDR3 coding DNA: TGTGCCTGGAGTCGGTTATCCAATGAGCAGTTCTTC. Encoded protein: CAWSRLSNEQFF.

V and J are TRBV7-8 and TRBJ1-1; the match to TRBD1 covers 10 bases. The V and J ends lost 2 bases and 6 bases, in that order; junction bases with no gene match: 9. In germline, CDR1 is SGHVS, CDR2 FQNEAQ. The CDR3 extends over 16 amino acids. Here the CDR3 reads CASSLRDRGLSAEAFF. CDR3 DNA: TGTGCCAGCAGCTTACGGGACAGGGGTTTGAGCGCTGAAGCTTTCTTT. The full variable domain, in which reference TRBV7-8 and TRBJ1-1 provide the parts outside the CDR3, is GAGVSQSPRYKVAKRGQDVALRCDPISGHVSLFWYQQALGQGPEFLTYFQNEAQLDKSGLPSDRFFAERPEGSVSTLKIQRTQQEDSAVYLCASSLRDRGLSAEAFFGQGTRLTVV.

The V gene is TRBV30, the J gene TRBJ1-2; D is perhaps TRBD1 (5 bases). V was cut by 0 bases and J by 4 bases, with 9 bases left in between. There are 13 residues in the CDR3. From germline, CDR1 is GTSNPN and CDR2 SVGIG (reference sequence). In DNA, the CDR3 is TGTGCCTGGAGTGTCCGGGGCTCCTATGGCTACACCTTC. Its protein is CAWSVRGSYGYTF.

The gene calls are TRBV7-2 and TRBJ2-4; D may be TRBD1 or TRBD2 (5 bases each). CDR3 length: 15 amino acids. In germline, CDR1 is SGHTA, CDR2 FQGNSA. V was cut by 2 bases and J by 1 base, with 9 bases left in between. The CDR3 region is CASSLWGGAKNIQYF. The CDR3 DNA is TGTGCCAGCAGCTTATGGGGCGGGGCCAAAAACATTCAGTACTTC.

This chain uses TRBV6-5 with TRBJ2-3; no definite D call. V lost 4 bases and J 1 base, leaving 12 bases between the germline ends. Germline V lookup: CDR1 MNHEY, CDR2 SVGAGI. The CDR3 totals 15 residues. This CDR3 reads CASSSPFVGTDTQYF. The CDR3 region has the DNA TGTGCCAGCAGTTCCCCCTTCGTAGGCACAGATACGCAGTATTTT.

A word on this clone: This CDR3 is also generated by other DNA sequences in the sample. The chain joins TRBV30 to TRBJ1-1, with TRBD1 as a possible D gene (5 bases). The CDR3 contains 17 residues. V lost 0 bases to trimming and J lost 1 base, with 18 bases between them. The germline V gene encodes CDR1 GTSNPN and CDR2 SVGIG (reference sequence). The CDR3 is CAWSVSGIGGENTEAFF. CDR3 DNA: TGTGCCTGGAGTGTATCAGGGATCGGAGGGGAGAACACTGAAGCTTTCTTT. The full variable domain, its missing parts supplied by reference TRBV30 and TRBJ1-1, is SQTIHQWPATLVQPVGSPLSLECTVEGTSNPNLYWYRQAAGRGLQLLFYSVGIGQISSEVPQNLSASRPQDRQFILSSKKLLLSDSGFYLCAWSVSGIGGENTEAFFGQGTRLTVV.

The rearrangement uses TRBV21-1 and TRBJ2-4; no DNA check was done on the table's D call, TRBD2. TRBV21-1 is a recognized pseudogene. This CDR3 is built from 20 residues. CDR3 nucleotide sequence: TGTGCCAGCAGCAAAGGACCTGAAAGACTAGCGGGGGGCCTCAAAAACATTCAGTACTTC. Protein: CASSKGPERLAGGLKNIQYF.